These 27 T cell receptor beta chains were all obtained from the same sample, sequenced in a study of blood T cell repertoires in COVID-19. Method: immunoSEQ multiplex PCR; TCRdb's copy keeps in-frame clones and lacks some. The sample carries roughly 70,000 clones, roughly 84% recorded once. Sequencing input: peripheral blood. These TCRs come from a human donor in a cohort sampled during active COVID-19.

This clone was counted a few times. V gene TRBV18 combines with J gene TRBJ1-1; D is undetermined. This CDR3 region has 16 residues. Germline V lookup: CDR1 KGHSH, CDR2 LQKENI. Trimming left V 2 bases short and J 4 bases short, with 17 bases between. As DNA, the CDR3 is TGTGCCAGCTCACCATCGCGGGCAAAGCTACCCACTGAAGCTTTCTTT. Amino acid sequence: CASSPSRAKLPTEAFF.

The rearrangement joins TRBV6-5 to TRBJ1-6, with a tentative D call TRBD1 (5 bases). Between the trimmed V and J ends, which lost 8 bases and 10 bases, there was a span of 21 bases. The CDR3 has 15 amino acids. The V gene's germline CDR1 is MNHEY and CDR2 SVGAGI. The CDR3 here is CASSKGAGTRSPLHF. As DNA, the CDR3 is TGTGCCAGCTCGAAAGGGGCAGGTACGAGGTCACCCCTCCACTTT.

CDR3 in DNA: TGCGCCAGCTCCCCAAGGGTTAGCGGGGGTACCGACAATGAGCAGTTCTTC. Protein sequence: CASSPRVSGGTDNEQFF. This chain uses TRBV5-1 with TRBJ2-1, with 9 bases matching TRBD2. The CDR3 contains 17 residues. Germline values: CDR1 SGHRS, CDR2 YFSETQ. V was pared by 7 bases and J by 5 bases, with 16 bases of the junction left unmatched.

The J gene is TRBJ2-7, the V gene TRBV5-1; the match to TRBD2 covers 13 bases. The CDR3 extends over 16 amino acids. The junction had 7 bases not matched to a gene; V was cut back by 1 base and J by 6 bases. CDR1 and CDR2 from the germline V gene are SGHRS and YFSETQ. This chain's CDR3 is CASSLPRTSGGSEQYF. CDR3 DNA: TGCGCCAGCAGCTTGCCCCGGACTAGCGGGGGTAGCGAGCAGTACTTC. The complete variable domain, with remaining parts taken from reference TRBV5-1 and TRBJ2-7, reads KAGVTQTPRYLIKTRGQQVTLSCSPISGHRSVSWYQQTPGQGLQFLFEYFSETQRNKGNFPGRFSGRQFSNSRSEMNVSTLELGDSALYLCASSLPRTSGGSEQYFGPGTRLTVT.

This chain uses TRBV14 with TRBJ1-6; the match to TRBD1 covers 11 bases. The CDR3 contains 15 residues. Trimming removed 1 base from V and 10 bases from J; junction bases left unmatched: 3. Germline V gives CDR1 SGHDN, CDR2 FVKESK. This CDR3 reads CASSQGTGGHSPLHF. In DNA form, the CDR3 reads TGTGCCAGCAGCCAAGGGACAGGGGGCCACTCACCCCTCCACTTT.

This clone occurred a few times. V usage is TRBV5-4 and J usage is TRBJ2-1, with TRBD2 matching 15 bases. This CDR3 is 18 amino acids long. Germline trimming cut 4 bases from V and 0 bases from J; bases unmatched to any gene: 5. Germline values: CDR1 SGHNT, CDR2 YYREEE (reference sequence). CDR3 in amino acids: CASSPGLAGGSSYNEQFF. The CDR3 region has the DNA TGTGCCAGCAGCCCTGGACTAGCGGGGGGGAGCTCCTACAATGAGCAGTTCTTC.

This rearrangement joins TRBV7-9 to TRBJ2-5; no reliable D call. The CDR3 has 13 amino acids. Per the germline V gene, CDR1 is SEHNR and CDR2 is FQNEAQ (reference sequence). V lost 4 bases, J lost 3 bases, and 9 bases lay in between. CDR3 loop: CASSSSVKETQYF. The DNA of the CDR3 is TGTGCCAGCAGCTCGTCGGTAAAAGAGACCCAGTACTTC.

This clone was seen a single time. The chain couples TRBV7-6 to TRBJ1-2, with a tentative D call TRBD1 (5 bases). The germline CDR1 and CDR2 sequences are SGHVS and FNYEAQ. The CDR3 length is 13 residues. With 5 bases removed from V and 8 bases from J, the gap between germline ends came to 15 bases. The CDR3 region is CASSHPAGEGYTF. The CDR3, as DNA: TGTGCCAGCAGCCACCCCGCGGGGGAGGGCTACACCTTC. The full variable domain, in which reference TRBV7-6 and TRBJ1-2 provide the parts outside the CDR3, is GAGVSQSPRYKVTKRGQDVALRCDPISGHVSLYWYRQALGQGPEFLTYFNYEAQQDKSGLPNDRFSAERPEGSISTLTIQRTEQRDSAMYRCASSHPAGEGYTFGSGTRLTVV.

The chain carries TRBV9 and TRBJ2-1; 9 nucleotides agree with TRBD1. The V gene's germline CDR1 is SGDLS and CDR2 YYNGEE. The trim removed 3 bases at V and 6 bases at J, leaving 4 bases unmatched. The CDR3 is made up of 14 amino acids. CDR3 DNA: TGTGCCAGCAGCGGCCGGGACAGGGTCAATGAGCAGTTCTTC. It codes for CASSGRDRVNEQFF.

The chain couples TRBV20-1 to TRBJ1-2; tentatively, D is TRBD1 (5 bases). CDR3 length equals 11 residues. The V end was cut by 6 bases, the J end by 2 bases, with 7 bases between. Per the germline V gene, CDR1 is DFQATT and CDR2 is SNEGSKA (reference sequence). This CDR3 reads CSAQDNYGYTF. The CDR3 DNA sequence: TGCAGTGCACAGGACAACTATGGCTACACCTTC.

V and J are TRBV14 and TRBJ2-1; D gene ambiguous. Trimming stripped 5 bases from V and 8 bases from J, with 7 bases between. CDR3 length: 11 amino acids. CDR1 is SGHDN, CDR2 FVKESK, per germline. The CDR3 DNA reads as TGTGCCAGCAGCAGCGCGTATGAGCAGTTCTTC. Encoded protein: CASSSAYEQFF.

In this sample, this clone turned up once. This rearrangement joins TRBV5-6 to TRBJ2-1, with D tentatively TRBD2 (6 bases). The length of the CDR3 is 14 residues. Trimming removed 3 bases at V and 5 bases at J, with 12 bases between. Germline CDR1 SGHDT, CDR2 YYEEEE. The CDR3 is CASSWTGGNNEQFF. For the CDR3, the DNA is TGTGCCAGCAGCTGGACCGGGGGTAACAATGAGCAGTTCTTC. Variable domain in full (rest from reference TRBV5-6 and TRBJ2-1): DAGVTQSPTHLIKTRGQQVTLRCSPKSGHDTVSWYQQALGQGPQFIFQYYEEEERQRGNFPDRFSGHQFPNYSSELNVNALLLGDSALYLCASSWTGGNNEQFFGPGTRLTVL.

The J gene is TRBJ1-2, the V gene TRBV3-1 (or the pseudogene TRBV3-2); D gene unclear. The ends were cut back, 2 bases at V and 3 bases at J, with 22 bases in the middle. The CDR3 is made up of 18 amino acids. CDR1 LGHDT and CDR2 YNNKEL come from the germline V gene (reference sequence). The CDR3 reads CASSQSPGEWALHYGYTF. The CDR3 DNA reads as TGTGCCAGCAGCCAAAGCCCTGGGGAGTGGGCCTTACACTATGGCTACACCTTC.

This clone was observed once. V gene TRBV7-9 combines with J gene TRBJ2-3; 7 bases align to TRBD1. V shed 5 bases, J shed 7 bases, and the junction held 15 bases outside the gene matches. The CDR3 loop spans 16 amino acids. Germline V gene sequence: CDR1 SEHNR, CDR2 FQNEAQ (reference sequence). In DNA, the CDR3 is TGTGCCAGCAGCCACAATGAGGGGGCAGCACAACATACGCAGTATTTT. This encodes CASSHNEGAAQHTQYF.

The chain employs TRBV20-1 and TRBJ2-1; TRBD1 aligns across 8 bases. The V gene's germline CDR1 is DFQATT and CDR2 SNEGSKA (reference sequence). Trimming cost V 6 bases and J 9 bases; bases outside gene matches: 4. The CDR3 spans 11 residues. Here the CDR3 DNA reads TGCAGTGCGACAGGGGCCGGTGAGCAGTTCTTC. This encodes CSATGAGEQFF.

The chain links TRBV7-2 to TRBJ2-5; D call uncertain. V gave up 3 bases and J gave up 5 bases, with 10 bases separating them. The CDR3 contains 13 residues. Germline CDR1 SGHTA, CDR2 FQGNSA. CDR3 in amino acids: CASSLRRGETQYF. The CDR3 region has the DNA TGTGCCAGCAGCTTGAGGCGTGGCGAGACCCAGTACTTC. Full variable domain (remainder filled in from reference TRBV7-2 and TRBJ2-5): GAGVSQSPSNKVTEKGKDVELRCDPISGHTALYWYRQSLGQGLEFLIYFQGNSAPDKSGLPSDRFSAERTGGSVSTLTIQRTQQEDSAVYLCASSLRRGETQYFGPGTRLLVL.

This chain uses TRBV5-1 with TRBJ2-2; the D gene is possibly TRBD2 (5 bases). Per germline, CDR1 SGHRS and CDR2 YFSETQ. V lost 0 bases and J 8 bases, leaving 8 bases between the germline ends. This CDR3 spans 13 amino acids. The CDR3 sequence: CASSLDGKGELFF. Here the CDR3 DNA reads TGCGCCAGCAGCTTGGACGGGAAAGGGGAGCTGTTTTTT.

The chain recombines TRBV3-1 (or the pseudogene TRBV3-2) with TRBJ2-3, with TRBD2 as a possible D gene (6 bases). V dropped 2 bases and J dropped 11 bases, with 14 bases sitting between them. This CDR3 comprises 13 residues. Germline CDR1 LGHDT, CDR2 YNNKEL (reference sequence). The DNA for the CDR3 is TGTGCCAGCAGCCAAACCCTAGGACTACAGCAGTATTTT. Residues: CASSQTLGLQQYF.

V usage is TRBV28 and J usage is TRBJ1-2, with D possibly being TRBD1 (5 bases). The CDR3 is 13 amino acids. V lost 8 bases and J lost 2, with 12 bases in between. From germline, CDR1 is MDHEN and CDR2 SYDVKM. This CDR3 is CASAPSGNYGYTF. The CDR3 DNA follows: TGTGCCAGCGCGCCATCAGGGAACTATGGCTACACCTTC.

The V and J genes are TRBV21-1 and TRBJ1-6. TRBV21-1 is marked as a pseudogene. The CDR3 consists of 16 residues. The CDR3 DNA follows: TGTGCCAGCAGCCCGGTTGAGGGTTTCTTCGGTTCACCCCTCCACTTT. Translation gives CASSPVEGFFGSPLHF.

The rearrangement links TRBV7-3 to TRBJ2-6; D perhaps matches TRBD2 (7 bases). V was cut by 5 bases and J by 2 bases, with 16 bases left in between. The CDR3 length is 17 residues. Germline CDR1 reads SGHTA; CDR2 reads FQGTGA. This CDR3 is CASSPGRGAPGANVLTF. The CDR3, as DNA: TGTGCCAGCAGCCCCGGTCGGGGGGCGCCTGGGGCCAACGTCCTGACTTTC.

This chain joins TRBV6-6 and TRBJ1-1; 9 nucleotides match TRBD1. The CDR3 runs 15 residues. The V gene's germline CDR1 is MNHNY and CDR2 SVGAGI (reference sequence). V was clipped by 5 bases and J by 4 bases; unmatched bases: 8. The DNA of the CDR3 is TGTGCCAGCAGTCAAACAGGGGGCGTCTTCACTGAAGCTTTCTTT. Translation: CASSQTGGVFTEAFF.

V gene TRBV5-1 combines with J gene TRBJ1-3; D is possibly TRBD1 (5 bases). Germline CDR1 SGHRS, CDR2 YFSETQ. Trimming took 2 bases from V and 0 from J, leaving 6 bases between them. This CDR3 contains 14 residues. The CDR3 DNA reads TGCGCCAGCAGCTTAGGGGACTCTGGAAACACCATATATTTT. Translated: CASSLGDSGNTIYF.

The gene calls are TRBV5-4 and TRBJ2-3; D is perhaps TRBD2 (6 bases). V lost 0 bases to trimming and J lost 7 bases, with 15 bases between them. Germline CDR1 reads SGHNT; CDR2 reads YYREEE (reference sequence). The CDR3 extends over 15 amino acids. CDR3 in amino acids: CASSLGTMSRYTQYF. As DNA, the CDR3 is TGTGCCAGCAGCTTGGGGACTATGAGTCGGTATACGCAGTATTTT.

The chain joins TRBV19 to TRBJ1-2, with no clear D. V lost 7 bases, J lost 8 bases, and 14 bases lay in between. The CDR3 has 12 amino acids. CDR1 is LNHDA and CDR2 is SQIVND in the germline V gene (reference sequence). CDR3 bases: TGTGCCAGTATGGTAACGCCCGGGGGCTACACCTTC. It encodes CASMVTPGGYTF.

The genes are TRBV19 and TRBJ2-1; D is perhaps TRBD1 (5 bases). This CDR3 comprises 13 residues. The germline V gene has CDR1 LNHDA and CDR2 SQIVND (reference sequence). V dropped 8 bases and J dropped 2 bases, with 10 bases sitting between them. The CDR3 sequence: CASSPGTYNEQFF. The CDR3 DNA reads TGTGCCAGTTCTCCAGGGACCTACAATGAGCAGTTCTTC.

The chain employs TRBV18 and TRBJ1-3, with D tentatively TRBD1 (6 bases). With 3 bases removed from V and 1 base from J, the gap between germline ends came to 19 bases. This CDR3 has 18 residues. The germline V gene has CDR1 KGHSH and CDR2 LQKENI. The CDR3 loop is CASSPTGLALASGNTIYF. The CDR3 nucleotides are TGTGCCAGCTCACCGACAGGCTTGGCTCTCGCTTCTGGAAACACCATATATTTT.